This T cell receptor beta chain was captured by sequencing in a study of blood T cell repertoires in COVID-19. Overall study context: The cDNA or gDNA used as material had been derived from T cells, B-cell-depleted T cells, or PBMCs.

This clone appeared once. V dropped 8 bases and J dropped 5; count of bases not matched to a gene: 7. Germline V lookup: CDR1 SEHNR, CDR2 FQNEAQ (reference sequence). CDR3 length: 13 amino acids. Libraries were prepared by immunoSEQ multiplex PCR; TCRdb keeps only in-frame clonotypes and omits some of them. The sample shows roughly 260,000 clones, about nine tenths of them seen only once. The Seattle patients joined while their infection was active and were tracked longitudinally afterward. Sequenced input: peripheral blood. The chain links TRBV7-9 to TRBJ1-1; 8 positions match TRBD1. The sequence derives from a person aged 18-30 years with COVID-19, enrolled during active disease. CDR3 in DNA: TGTGCCAGCGGGACAGGCCTAGGGACTGAAGCTTTCTTT. It codes for CASGTGLGTEAFF. Looking up the rest from reference TRBV7-9 and TRBJ1-1 gives the full variable domain: DTGVSQNPRHKITKRGQNVTFRCDPISEHNRLYWYRQTLGQGPEFLTYFQNEAQLEKSRLLSDRFSAERPKGSFSTLEIQRTEQGDSAMYLCASGTGLGTEAFFGQGTRLTVV.